Reported below is one T cell receptor beta chain. This table comes from immunoSEQ multiplex PCR, and its TCRdb copy is limited to in-frame clones, with some not included. This table has over 55,000 clones, around 90% appearing once. This record belongs to a study of OX40 agonist ivuxolimab in advanced cancers. In the study overall: Six ivuxolimab dose levels, 0.01 to 10 mg/kg, were given intravenously every 2 weeks.

Autoimmune disease history or systemic immunosuppression led to patients being barred. This TCR was sampled from an adult with an advanced solid tumor such as melanoma, head and neck, liver or kidney cancer. The sequencing here drew on CD4+ or CD8+ T cells sorted from blood, taken in a trial of the OX40 agonist ivuxolimab.

The CDR3 sequence is CASSTGYMNTEAFF. The CDR3 DNA sequence: TGTGCCAGCTCAACAGGGTACATGAACACTGAAGCTTTCTTT. The chain recombines TRBV18 with TRBJ1-1; a possible D gene is TRBD1 (6 bases). Deletions cut 5 bases from V and 0 bases from J, with 10 bases between. The germline CDR1 and CDR2 sequences are KGHSH and LQKENI. The CDR3 has 14 amino acids.